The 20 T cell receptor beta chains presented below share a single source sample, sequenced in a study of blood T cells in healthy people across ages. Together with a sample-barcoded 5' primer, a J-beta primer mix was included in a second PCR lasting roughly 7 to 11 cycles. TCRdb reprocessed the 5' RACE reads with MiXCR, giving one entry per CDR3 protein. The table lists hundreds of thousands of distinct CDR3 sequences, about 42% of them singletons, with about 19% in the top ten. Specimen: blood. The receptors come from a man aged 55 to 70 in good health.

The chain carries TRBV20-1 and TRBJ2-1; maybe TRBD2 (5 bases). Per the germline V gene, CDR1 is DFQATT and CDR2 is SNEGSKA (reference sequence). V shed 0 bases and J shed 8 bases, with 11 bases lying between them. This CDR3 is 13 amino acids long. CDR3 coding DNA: TGCAGTGCTAGAGAGGGAGCCCAGGATGAGCAGTTCTTC. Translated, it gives CSAREGAQDEQFF.

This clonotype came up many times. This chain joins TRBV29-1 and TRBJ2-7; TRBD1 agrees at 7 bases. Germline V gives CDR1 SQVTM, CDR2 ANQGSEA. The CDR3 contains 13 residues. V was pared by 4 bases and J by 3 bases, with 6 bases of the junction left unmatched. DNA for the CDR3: TGCAGCGTTGTGGGACAGTGGGACTACGAGCAGTACTTC. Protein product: CSVVGQWDYEQYF.

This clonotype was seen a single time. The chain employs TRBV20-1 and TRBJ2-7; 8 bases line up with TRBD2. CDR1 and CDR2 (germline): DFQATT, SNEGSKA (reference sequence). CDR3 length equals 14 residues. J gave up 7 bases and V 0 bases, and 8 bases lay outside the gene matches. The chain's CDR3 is CSARDPGGGPEQYF. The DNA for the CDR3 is TGCAGTGCTAGAGATCCGGGGGGGGGCCCTGAGCAGTACTTC.

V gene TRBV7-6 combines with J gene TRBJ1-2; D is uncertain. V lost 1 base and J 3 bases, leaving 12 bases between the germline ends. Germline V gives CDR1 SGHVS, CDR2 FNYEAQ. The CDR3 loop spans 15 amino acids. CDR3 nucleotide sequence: TGTGCCAGCAGCTTAGAACCCCAAGCGTACTATGGCTACACCTTC. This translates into CASSLEPQAYYGYTF.

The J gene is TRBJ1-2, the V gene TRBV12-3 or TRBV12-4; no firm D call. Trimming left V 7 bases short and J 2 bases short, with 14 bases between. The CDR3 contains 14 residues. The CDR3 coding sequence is TGTGCCAGCACCCTAGGGCCAGGAAACTATGGCTACACCTTC. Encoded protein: CASTLGPGNYGYTF.

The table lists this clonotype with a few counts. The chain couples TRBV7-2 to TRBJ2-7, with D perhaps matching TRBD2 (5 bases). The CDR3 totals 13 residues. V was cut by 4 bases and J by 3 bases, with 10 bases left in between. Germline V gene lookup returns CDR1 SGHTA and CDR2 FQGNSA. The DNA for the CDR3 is TGTGCCAGCAGCTCCCGAGGGCACTACGAGCAGTACTTC. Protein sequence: CASSSRGHYEQYF.

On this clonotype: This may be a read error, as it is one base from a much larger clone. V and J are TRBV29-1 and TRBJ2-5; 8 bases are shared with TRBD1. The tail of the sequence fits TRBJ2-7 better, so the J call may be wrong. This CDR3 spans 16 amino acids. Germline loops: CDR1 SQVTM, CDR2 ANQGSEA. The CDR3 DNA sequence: TGCAGCGGTGAAGATCGGCTTGGGGGACAGGACTACGAGCAGTACTTC. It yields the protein CSGEDRLGGQDYEQYF.

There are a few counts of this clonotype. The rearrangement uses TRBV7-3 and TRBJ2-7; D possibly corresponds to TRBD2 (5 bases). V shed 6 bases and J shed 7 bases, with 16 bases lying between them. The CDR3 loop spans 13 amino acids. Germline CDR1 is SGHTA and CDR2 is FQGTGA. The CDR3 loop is CASSPRPGEEQYF. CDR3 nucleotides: TGTGCCAGCAGTCCCAGGCCCGGGGAAGAGCAGTACTTC.

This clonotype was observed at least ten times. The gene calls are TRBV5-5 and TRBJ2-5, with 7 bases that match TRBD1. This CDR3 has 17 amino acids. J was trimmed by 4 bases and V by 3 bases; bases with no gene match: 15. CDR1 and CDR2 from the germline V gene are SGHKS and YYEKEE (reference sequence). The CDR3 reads CASSSKGARVLTETQYF. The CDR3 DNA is TGTGCCAGCAGCTCCAAGGGGGCGCGGGTGTTAACAGAGACCCAGTACTTC.

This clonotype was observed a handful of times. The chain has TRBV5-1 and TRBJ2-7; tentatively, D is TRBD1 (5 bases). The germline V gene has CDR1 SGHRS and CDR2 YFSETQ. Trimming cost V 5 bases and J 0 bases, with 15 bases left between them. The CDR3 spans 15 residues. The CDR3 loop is CASRDADTISYEQYF. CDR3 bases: TGCGCCAGCAGGGACGCGGACACAATCTCCTACGAGCAGTACTTC.

In nucleotides, the CDR3 is TGTGCCAGCAGCGATCCGGGACAGTTCTCATGGGAGCAGTACTTC. Protein sequence: CASSDPGQFSWEQYF. V is TRBV11-2 and J is TRBJ2-7, with 7 bases matching TRBD1. After removal of 5 bases from V and 7 bases from J, the junction contained 14 bases not matched to a gene. CDR3 length equals 15 residues. Germline V CDR1 and CDR2: SGHAT, FQNNGV.

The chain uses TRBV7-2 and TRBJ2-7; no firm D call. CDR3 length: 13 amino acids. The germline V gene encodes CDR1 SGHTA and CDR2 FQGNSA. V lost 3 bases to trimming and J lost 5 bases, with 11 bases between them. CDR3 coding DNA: TGTGCCAGCAGCTTTAAACCACCACACGAGCAGTACTTC. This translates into CASSFKPPHEQYF.

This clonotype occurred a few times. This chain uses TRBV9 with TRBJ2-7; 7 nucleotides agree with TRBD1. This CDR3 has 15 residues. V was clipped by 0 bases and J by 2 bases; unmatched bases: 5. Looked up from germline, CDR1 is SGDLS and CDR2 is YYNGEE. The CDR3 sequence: CASSVETGPPYEQYF. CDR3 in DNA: TGTGCCAGCAGCGTAGAGACAGGGCCACCCTACGAGCAGTACTTC.

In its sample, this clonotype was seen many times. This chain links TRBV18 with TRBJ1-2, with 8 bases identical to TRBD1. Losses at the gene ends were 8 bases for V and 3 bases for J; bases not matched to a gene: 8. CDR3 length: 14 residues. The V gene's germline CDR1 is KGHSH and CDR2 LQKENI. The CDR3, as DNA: TGTGCCAGCAGTCCCGGACAGGGTGACTATGGCTACACCTTC. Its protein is CASSPGQGDYGYTF.

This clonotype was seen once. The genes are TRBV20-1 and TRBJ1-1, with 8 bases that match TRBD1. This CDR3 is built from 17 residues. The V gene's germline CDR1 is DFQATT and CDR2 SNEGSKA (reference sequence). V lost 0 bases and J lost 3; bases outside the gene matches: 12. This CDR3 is CSARDPTEATGDTEAFF. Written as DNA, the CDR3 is TGCAGTGCTAGAGACCCTACTGAGGCGACAGGGGACACTGAAGCTTTCTTT.

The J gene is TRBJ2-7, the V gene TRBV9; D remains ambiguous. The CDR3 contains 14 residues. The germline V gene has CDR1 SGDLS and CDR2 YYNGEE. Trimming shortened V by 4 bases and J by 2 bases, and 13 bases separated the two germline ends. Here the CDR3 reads CASSPRAFTYEQYF. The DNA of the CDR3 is TGTGCCAGCAGCCCCCGGGCCTTTACCTACGAGCAGTACTTC.

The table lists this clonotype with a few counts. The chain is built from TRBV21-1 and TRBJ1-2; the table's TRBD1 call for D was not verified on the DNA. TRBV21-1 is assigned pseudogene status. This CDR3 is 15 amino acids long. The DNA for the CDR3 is TGTGCCAGCAGCAAACAGTGGACAGGGGGGGATGGCTACACCTTC. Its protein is CASSKQWTGGDGYTF.

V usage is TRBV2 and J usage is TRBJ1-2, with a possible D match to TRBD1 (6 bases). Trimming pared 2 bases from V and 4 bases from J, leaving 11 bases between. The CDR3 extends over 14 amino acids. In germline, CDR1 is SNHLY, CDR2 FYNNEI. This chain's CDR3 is CASSEIQGGYGYTF. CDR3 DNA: TGTGCCAGCAGTGAAATACAGGGCGGCTATGGCTACACCTTC.

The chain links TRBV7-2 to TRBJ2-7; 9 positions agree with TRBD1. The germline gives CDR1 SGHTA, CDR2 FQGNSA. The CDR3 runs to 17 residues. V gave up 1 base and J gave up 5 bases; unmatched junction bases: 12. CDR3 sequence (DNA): TGTGCCAGCAGCTTAGTTTCCCGCGGGACAGGGTCCGACGAGCAGTACTTC. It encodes CASSLVSRGTGSDEQYF.

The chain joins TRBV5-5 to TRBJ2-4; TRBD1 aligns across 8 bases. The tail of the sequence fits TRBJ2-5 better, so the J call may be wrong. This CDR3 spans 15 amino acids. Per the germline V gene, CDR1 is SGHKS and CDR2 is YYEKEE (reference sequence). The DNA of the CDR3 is TGTGCCAGCAGCACAATACAGGGGGTAGGGGAGACCCAGTACTTC. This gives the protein CASSTIQGVGETQYF.